This T cell receptor beta chain came from a study of blood T cell repertoires in COVID-19 (dated by TCRdb to the early 2020s). With respect to the entire study: The collaborator samples originated in the United States, Italy and Spain and spanned the acute and convalescent phases of COVID-19. The material from the prospective study consisted of cDNA or gDNA derived from T cells, B-cell-depleted T cells, or PBMCs. Subjects who had been exposed to COVID-19, were actively infected with it, or had recovered from it provided the deeply sampled blood TCRbeta repertoires that made up the dataset. A freely available public database, intended as a resource for researchers studying the immune response to SARS-CoV-2, is where the repertoires were released. The samples were drawn from the first 160 participants of the ongoing ImmuneRACE study and from 950 to 1,500 subjects provided by 6 global collaborators. A de-identified subject ID, COVID-19 status, age in years and sex were almost always included in the sample metadata. HLA class I and class II types, where available, came from metadata supplied by the sample provider rather than from assay-based typing.

On this clone itself: Its antigen is unknown. No much larger clone exists at a distance of one base, and base qualities are not known.

From the germline V gene, CDR1 is MNHEY and CDR2 is SVGEGT. V is shortened by 2 bases, J by 8 bases, and the region joining them spans 6 bases. The CDR3 sequence holds 11 residues, the cysteine and phenylalanine included. Of the read, only the CDR3 DNA is kept; its 33 bases are in frame from base 1. Results the study describes overall, beyond this receptor: Clinical and demographic metadata were provided uncurated, with the amount varying by source and participant.

TCRbeta CDR3 regions were amplified from genomic DNA by means of the immunoSEQ Assay, a bias-controlled multiplex PCR. The authors' analysis ran thus. The number of nucleated cells in each sample was estimated from the amplification of reference gene primers within the assay. To quantify the absolute abundance of each unique TCRbeta CDR3 rearrangement, sequence reads were collapsed and filtered. For each sample, productive Simpson clonality was calculated by taking the square root of Simpson's diversity index across productive rearrangements. As stored in TCRdb, this immuneACCESS dataset retains in-frame rearrangements with V and J assigned. A fraction of the clones does not appear; measured against another copy, unresolved V genes explain less than half of the discrepancy, and the remainder lacks a known reason. V, J and clone size reflect that table, while D and trimming were determined from the DNA. For this sample there are more than 150,000 clones; around four fifths appear just once. Less than 3.5% of the sample is taken by the ten largest.

Whole blood was collected in K2EDTA tubes by collaborating institutions according to the institutions' own protocols. For TCRbeta analysis, collaborators shipped samples in one of three forms: frozen whole blood, isolated PBMCs, or DNA extracted from either of those sample types. Sequenced input: peripheral blood. The sequence links TRBV6-2 or TRBV6-3 to TRBJ1-2; TRBD1 might be the D gene, on 6 matching bases. The receptor comes from a woman aged 55-69 years with acute or convalescent COVID-19. The CDR3 sequence is CASSYQGGYTF. The DNA sequence is given as TGTGCCAGCAGTTACCAGGGGGGCTACACCTTC.